This paragraph reports one TCR beta chain. The data were obtained in a study of blood T cell repertoires in COVID-19. Overall study: From T cells, B-cell-depleted T cells, or PBMCs came the material, which was cDNA or gDNA.

The V gene's germline CDR1 is MGHRA and CDR2 YSYEKL. V shed 0 bases, J shed 3 bases, and the junction held 14 bases outside the gene matches. CDR3 length: 21 residues. Repertoires were generated with immunoSEQ multiplex PCR, while TCRdb's copy carries only in-frame clones and drops some. The table records 75,000 or so clones, 70% to 90% of them present only once. This sequence joins TRBV4-1 and TRBJ2-2; 12 bases map to TRBD2. This clonotype originated in a woman older than 75 with acute or convalescent COVID-19. The sample was peripheral blood. CDR3 sequence: CASSQDLTPLLAGGHTGELFF. CDR3 sequence (DNA): TGCGCCAGCAGCCAAGATCTAACTCCCTTACTAGCGGGAGGACACACCGGGGAGCTGTTTTTT.